The next 23 T cell receptor beta chains were all read from a single sample in a study of graft-versus-host responses after intestinal transplantation. Clones were read by immunoSEQ multiplex PCR, and TCRdb kept only the in-frame ones, dropping some. The sample lists around 7,100 clones; 55% to 70% were seen once. Lymphocytes (intraepithelial and lamina propria) were released by processing the graft tissue. Here the sequenced sample was ileum tissue, taken around 34 weeks after intestinal transplantation. These TCRs come from a human patient who received an intestinal transplant, so some T cells may come from the graft donor.

The chain joins TRBV19 to TRBJ1-2, with 7 bases aligning to TRBD1. Germline CDR1 reads LNHDA; CDR2 reads SQIVND (reference sequence). CDR3 length equals 14 residues. The V gene end was trimmed by 3 bases and the J gene end by 1 base; junction bases not matched to a gene: 2. DNA of the CDR3: TGTGCCAGTAGTATGCACAGGGGTAACTATGGCTACACCTTC. Its translation: CASSMHRGNYGYTF.

About this clone: The sample holds other DNA sequences that translate to the same CDR3. This chain links TRBV5-4 with TRBJ1-5; D is undetermined. The CDR3 has 12 residues. The germline gives CDR1 SGHNT, CDR2 YYREEE (reference sequence). With 4 bases removed from V and 6 bases from J, the gap between germline ends came to 8 bases. CDR3 sequence reads: CASSLMGQPQHF. CDR3 nucleotides: TGTGCCAGCAGCCTCATGGGTCAGCCCCAGCATTTT.

Only a few counts were recorded for this clone. The rearrangement uses TRBV7-9 and TRBJ2-5; unclear D gene. This CDR3 is 10 amino acids long. V gave up 7 bases and J gave up 4 bases, with 4 bases separating them. Germline-derived CDR1 and CDR2 are SEHNR and FQNEAQ (reference sequence). The CDR3 nucleotides are TGTGCCAGCAAGCTAGAGACCCAGTACTTC. Its protein product is CASKLETQYF.

Only a few counts were recorded for this clone. The chain links TRBV27 to TRBJ1-3; no reliable D call. CDR3 length: 11 amino acids. V lost 11 bases to trimming and J lost 4 bases, with 9 bases between them. Germline CDR1 MNHEY, CDR2 SMNVEV (reference sequence). The CDR3 DNA follows: TGTGCCGTGGCAGCCGGAAACACCATATATTTT. Translation: CAVAAGNTIYF.

This clone was seen a few times. The same CDR3 is also encoded by other DNA sequences in this sample. CDR3 nucleotide sequence: TGTGCCAGTAGGCGGGAAACGAACACCGGGGAGCTGTTTTTT. Translated: CASRRETNTGELFF. The V and J genes are TRBV19 and TRBJ2-2; D possibly corresponds to TRBD2 (6 bases). This CDR3 spans 14 amino acids. V lost 6 bases and J 0 bases, leaving 8 bases between the germline ends. CDR1 is LNHDA, CDR2 SQIVND, per germline (reference sequence).

The chain is built from TRBV6-6 and TRBJ1-5; 9 positions agree with TRBD1. In germline, CDR1 is MNHNY, CDR2 SVGAGI (reference sequence). V shed 6 bases, J shed 1 base, and the junction held 4 bases outside the gene matches. The CDR3 extends over 15 amino acids. DNA of the CDR3: TGTGCCAGCAGCCGTGGGACAGGGAGCAATCAGCCCCAGCATTTT. It encodes CASSRGTGSNQPQHF.

A few counts support this clone. The chain is built from TRBV6-4 and TRBJ2-1, with D possibly being TRBD2 (7 bases). Deletions cut 6 bases from V and 1 base from J, with 13 bases between. The CDR3 length is 15 residues. CDR1 and CDR2 (germline): MRHNA, SNTAGT. CDR3 amino acids: CASSLEGGSYNEQFF. CDR3 sequence (DNA): TGTGCCAGCAGCCTAGAGGGGGGGTCCTACAATGAGCAGTTCTTC.

The V and J genes are TRBV7-6 and TRBJ2-1, with D possibly matching TRBD2 (5 bases). From germline, CDR1 is SGHVS and CDR2 FNYEAQ. CDR3 length: 15 residues. The V and J ends lost 4 bases and 4 bases respectively, with 14 bases between them. The CDR3 region is CASSSPSPGYNEQFF. DNA for the CDR3: TGTGCCAGCAGCTCCCCTAGCCCCGGTTACAATGAGCAGTTCTTC.

The V call is TRBV5-5, the J call TRBJ1-4, with a tentative D call TRBD1 (6 bases). This CDR3 spans 14 amino acids. The germline V and J ends were trimmed by 4 bases and 8 bases, with 15 bases remaining between them. Germline V lookup: CDR1 SGHKS, CDR2 YYEKEE (reference sequence). The CDR3 nucleotides are TGTGCCAGCAGCGACCGGATTGGGACAGAAAAACTGTTTTTT. Protein sequence: CASSDRIGTEKLFF.

The V and J genes are TRBV5-1 and TRBJ2-5, with 7 bases aligning to TRBD1. V shed 4 bases, J shed 2 bases, and the junction held 5 bases outside the gene matches. Germline values: CDR1 SGHRS, CDR2 YFSETQ. The CDR3 consists of 14 residues. In DNA, the CDR3 is TGCGCCAGCAGCATCGACAGGGTACAAGAGACCCAGTACTTC. It codes for CASSIDRVQETQYF.

The genes are TRBV10-3 and TRBJ2-1, with D unresolved. This CDR3 has 12 residues. The germline V gene encodes CDR1 ENHRY and CDR2 SYGVKD. Trimming stripped 3 bases from V and 9 bases from J, with 9 bases between. The CDR3 DNA reads as TGTGCCATCAGTGATGCGTGGGGTGAGCAGTTCTTC. The encoded protein is CAISDAWGEQFF.

This chain links TRBV6-1 with TRBJ2-5, with 7 bases matching TRBD2. CDR3 length: 13 residues. Trimming at V came to 5 bases and at J to 1 base, leaving 1 base not matched to a gene. CDR1 and CDR2 (germline): MNHNS, SASEGT. The CDR3: CASSTSVQETQYF. The CDR3 nucleotides read TGTGCCAGCAGTACTAGCGTCCAAGAGACCCAGTACTTC.

The chain uses TRBV7-8 and TRBJ2-3; D is possibly TRBD1 (6 bases). The CDR3 sequence is 18 residues long. The germline V and J ends were trimmed by 5 bases and 2 bases, with 23 bases remaining between them. Per germline, CDR1 SGHVS and CDR2 FQNEAQ. Written as DNA, the CDR3 is TGTGCCAGCAGCACACCTACACAAGGGACAATAGACACAGATACGCAGTATTTT. Protein sequence: CASSTPTQGTIDTDTQYF.

V is TRBV2 and J is TRBJ1-1; D not certain. There are 10 residues in the CDR3. Trimming left V 6 bases short and J 2 bases short, with 1 base between. Per germline, CDR1 SNHLY and CDR2 FYNNEI. The CDR3 sequence is CASRNTEAFF. The CDR3 nucleotides read TGTGCCAGCAGAAACACTGAAGCTTTCTTT.

The rearrangement joins TRBV6-5 to TRBJ1-2; D gene ambiguous. Trimming cost V 2 bases and J 5 bases, with 12 bases left between them. CDR1 and CDR2 from the germline V gene are MNHEY and SVGAGI. This CDR3 region has 14 residues. The CDR3 here is CASSYPNSVYGYTF. The CDR3 nucleotides are TGTGCCAGCAGTTACCCGAACAGCGTATATGGCTACACCTTC.

The genes are TRBV6-1 and TRBJ2-2, with D perhaps given as TRBD1 or TRBD2 (6 bases each). The CDR3 is 16 amino acids. Trimming took off 1 base at V and 3 bases at J, with 12 bases between the two ends. Germline V CDR1 and CDR2: MNHNS, SASEGT. CDR3: CASSEGGARDTGELFF. The CDR3 bases are TGTGCCAGCAGTGAAGGGGGGGCAAGAGACACCGGGGAGCTGTTTTTT.

V usage is TRBV7-9 and J usage is TRBJ2-4; D is possibly TRBD1 or TRBD2 (6 bases each). Trimming shortened V by 1 base and J by 11 bases, and 18 bases separated the two germline ends. Germline V lookup: CDR1 SEHNR, CDR2 FQNEAQ (reference sequence). The CDR3 spans 15 residues. CDR3 sequence reads: CASSLGVQGRGVQYF. The CDR3 DNA sequence: TGTGCCAGCAGCTTAGGCGTACAGGGTCGCGGGGTTCAGTACTTC. Based on the CDR3 plus reference TRBV7-9 and TRBJ2-4, the full variable domain is DTGVSQNPRHKITKRGQNVTFRCDPISEHNRLYWYRQTLGQGPEFLTYFQNEAQLEKSRLLSDRFSAERPKGSFSTLEIQRTEQGDSAMYLCASSLGVQGRGVQYFGAGTRLSVL.

The chain couples TRBV5-6 to TRBJ1-1, with 7 nucleotides matching TRBD1. The germline CDR1 and CDR2 sequences are SGHDT and YYEEEE. The CDR3 covers 18 residues. With V trimmed by 5 bases and J by 0 bases, 16 bases remained unmatched. CDR3 residues: CASRSTWTGVVMNTEAFF. Here the CDR3 DNA reads TGTGCCAGCAGATCCACGTGGACAGGCGTGGTTATGAACACTGAAGCTTTCTTT.

This clone was seen only a few times. The chain is built from TRBV11-2 and TRBJ2-3; D is uncertain. CDR3 length: 12 amino acids. Germline V gene data show CDR1 as SGHAT and CDR2 as FQNNGV. V lost 5 bases to trimming and J lost 4 bases, with 7 bases between them. The CDR3 nucleotides read TGTGCCAGCAGCCAAGACGCAGATACGCAGTATTTT. This gives the protein CASSQDADTQYF.

This clone has just a few counts. V is TRBV19 and J is TRBJ2-7; D not certain. The CDR3 runs to 13 residues. Per germline, CDR1 LNHDA and CDR2 SQIVND (reference sequence). V was cut by 6 bases and J by 6 bases, with 15 bases left in between. The CDR3 region has the DNA TGTGCCAGTAGCGCCGGGTCCTGGGGCGAGCAGTACGTC. It encodes CASSAGSWGEQYV.

This clone was counted a few times. CDR3 region: CATSTTITRYREGNQPQHF. In DNA form, the CDR3 reads TGTGCCACCAGCACAACAATAACCAGGTATCGTGAGGGCAATCAGCCCCAGCATTTT. This chain joins TRBV15 and TRBJ1-5; D remains ambiguous. The CDR3 consists of 19 residues. V gave up 4 bases and J gave up 2 bases, with 24 bases separating them. The germline CDR1 and CDR2 sequences are LNHNV and YYDKDF (reference sequence).

The chain recombines TRBV6-1 with TRBJ2-5; the match to TRBD1 covers 8 bases. This CDR3 spans 14 amino acids. Germline assignment: CDR1 MNHNS and CDR2 SASEGT. With 1 base clipped from V and 4 bases from J, the junction kept 2 bases outside the gene matches. The CDR3 DNA follows: TGTGCCAGCAGTGAAGGGACAGGGCGAGAGACCCAGTACTTC. Encoded protein: CASSEGTGRETQYF.

The chain couples TRBV15 to TRBJ2-5; D not resolved. The CDR3 consists of 14 residues. Germline V gene data show CDR1 as LNHNV and CDR2 as YYDKDF (reference sequence). V was shortened by 0 bases and J by 5 bases, with 10 bases between the two germline ends. The CDR3 loop reads CATSRDPGMETQYF. The DNA for the CDR3 is TGTGCCACCAGCAGAGATCCAGGAATGGAGACCCAGTACTTC.